This TCR beta chain was observed in a study of beta chain features in type 1 diabetes. Overall study results and limits: VDJ junctions in type 1 diabetes patients carried more deletions and fewer insertions. In every one of the four CD4+ subsets, TCRB CDR3s were moderately but significantly shorter in Type 1 diabetes patients.

This clone was recorded a few times. Its antigen is currently unknown. Sorting of CD4+ naive, central memory, regulatory and stem cell-like memory cells was performed via CD45RO/CCR7/CD25/CD127/CD95/CD27. The investigators reverse transcribed all of the isolated RNA, so they sequenced expressed TCRB transcripts. The method was immunoSEQ multiplex PCR; TCRdb's version includes in-frame clones alone and lacks a portion of them. Among 130,000 to 150,000 clones listed, approximately 13% were seen once. The CDR3 consists of 15 residues. Germline lookup yields CDR1 MGHRA and CDR2 YSYEKL. J lost 5 bases, V lost 1 base, and 6 bases had no gene match.

V is TRBV4-1 and J is TRBJ1-1; 8 bases line up with TRBD1. This TCR came from a young man with type 1 diabetes. What was sequenced was central memory CD4+ T cells from blood. CDR3: CASSQGDRRGTEAFF. CDR3 DNA sequence: TGCGCCAGCAGCCAAGGGGACAGGCGAGGGACTGAAGCTTTCTTT.